The 31 T cell receptor beta chains below all came from one sample that was sequenced in a study of cytomegalovirus exposure and HLA in healthy donors. 60 Vbeta and 13 Jbeta primers were used in PCR. Profiling relied on immunoSEQ multiplex PCR, and the TCRdb table lists in-frame clones only, not all of them. The sample has 170,000 or so clones, roughly 87% seen once; the top ten hold about 1.6%. The specimen sequenced was PBMCs. All receptors derive from a man between 45 and 60 years old in good health and CMV-seronegative.

The genes are TRBV2 and TRBJ1-4, with 8 bases that match TRBD1. The CDR3 runs 13 residues. V lost 7 bases, J lost 8 bases, and 6 bases stayed unmatched. Germline values: CDR1 SNHLY, CDR2 FYNNEI. In DNA form, the CDR3 reads TGTGCCAGCATTACGGACAGGGACGAAAAACTGTTTTTT. Translated, it gives CASITDRDEKLFF.

There are a few counts of this clone. The rearrangement uses TRBV7-2 and TRBJ1-6, with D uncertain. The CDR3 is 13 residues long. Trimming stripped 5 bases from V and 9 bases from J, with 11 bases between. The germline gives CDR1 SGHTA, CDR2 FQGNSA. The CDR3 loop is CASSPQRGSPLHF. The CDR3 DNA follows: TGTGCCAGCAGCCCGCAGAGAGGTTCACCCCTCCACTTT. Using reference TRBV7-2 and TRBJ1-6 for the parts outside the CDR3, the full variable domain is GAGVSQSPSNKVTEKGKDVELRCDPISGHTALYWYRQSLGQGLEFLIYFQGNSAPDKSGLPSDRFSAERTGGSVSTLTIQRTQQEDSAVYLCASSPQRGSPLHFGNGTRLTVT.

This chain links TRBV19 with TRBJ2-4, with D perhaps TRBD1 (6 bases). In germline, CDR1 is LNHDA, CDR2 SQIVND (reference sequence). V lost 4 bases and J lost 3, with 16 bases in between. The CDR3 extends over 16 amino acids. CDR3 protein: CASSTPIRDIKNIQYF. The CDR3, as DNA: TGTGCCAGTAGTACGCCGATTCGGGACATCAAAAACATTCAGTACTTC.

The chain employs TRBV7-9 and TRBJ1-5; D perhaps matches TRBD1 (5 bases). The CDR3 covers 14 residues. CDR1 and CDR2 from the germline V gene are SEHNR and FQNEAQ (reference sequence). Deletions cut 2 bases from V and 0 bases from J, with 5 bases between. DNA of the CDR3: TGTGCCAGCAGCTTAAGGGGTAGCAATCAGCCCCAGCATTTT. As protein: CASSLRGSNQPQHF.

The chain combines TRBV9 with TRBJ2-4; a weak D match, TRBD1 (5 bases). V shed 0 bases and J shed 0 bases, with 22 bases lying between them. The CDR3 extends over 20 amino acids. Germline assignment: CDR1 SGDLS and CDR2 YYNGEE. The CDR3 protein is CASSVGLGRDRDLAKNIQYF. DNA for the CDR3: TGTGCCAGCAGCGTAGGGTTGGGCAGGGATCGCGATCTAGCCAAAAACATTCAGTACTTC.

This clone occurred a few times. This chain uses TRBV19 with TRBJ1-1; maybe TRBD1 (6 bases). This CDR3 is 15 amino acids long. Trimming shortened V by 10 bases and J by 5 bases, and 23 bases separated the two germline ends. Germline V gene data show CDR1 as LNHDA and CDR2 as SQIVND (reference sequence). CDR3 sequence reads: CAIRGNSFGETEAFF. The CDR3 DNA reads TGTGCCATAAGGGGGAATAGTTTCGGGGAAACTGAAGCTTTCTTT.

This clone was seen only a few times. The chain joins TRBV9 to TRBJ1-1, with D possibly matching TRBD1 (6 bases). Per the germline V gene, CDR1 is SGDLS and CDR2 is YYNGEE. V lost 4 bases, J lost 2 bases, and 18 bases lay in between. This CDR3 contains 16 residues. The CDR3 here is CASSTGGRGANTEAFF. The CDR3 DNA reads TGTGCCAGCAGCACGGGGGGCCGGGGTGCAAACACTGAAGCTTTCTTT.

The chain carries TRBV19 and TRBJ2-6, with 12 bases fitting TRBD1. Per germline, CDR1 LNHDA and CDR2 SQIVND (reference sequence). V trimming: 2 bases; J trimming: 2 bases; junction bases outside the gene matches: 10. This CDR3 is 20 amino acids long. In DNA, the CDR3 is TGTGCCAGTAGTATATTCTACGGGACAGGGGGCAAAGCTGGGGCCAACGTCCTGACTTTC. Translation: CASSIFYGTGGKAGANVLTF.

The V call is TRBV4-2, the J call TRBJ2-3; 10 nucleotides agree with TRBD2. CDR3 length: 17 amino acids. CDR1 is LGHNA, CDR2 YNFKEQ, per germline. V gave up 4 bases and J gave up 2 bases; unmatched junction bases: 9. In nucleotides, the CDR3 is TGTGCCAGCAGCCGATCTATCGGACTAGCGGACACAGATACGCAGTATTTT. Translation: CASSRSIGLADTDTQYF.

The chain joins TRBV18 to TRBJ1-5; 9 nucleotides align to TRBD1. The CDR3 has 15 residues. With 4 bases clipped from V and 4 bases from J, the junction kept 5 bases outside the gene matches. Germline lookup yields CDR1 KGHSH and CDR2 LQKENI. The CDR3 loop is CASSLYGTGNQPQHF. CDR3 DNA: TGTGCCAGCTCACTGTATGGGACAGGGAATCAGCCCCAGCATTTT.

The V gene is TRBV20-1, the J gene TRBJ1-5; D is undetermined. V was cut by 5 bases and J by 8 bases, with 7 bases left in between. The V gene's germline CDR1 is DFQATT and CDR2 SNEGSKA (reference sequence). The CDR3 loop spans 10 amino acids. This CDR3 is CSAGREPQHF. CDR3 in DNA: TGCAGTGCTGGCCGGGAGCCCCAGCATTTT.

The chain links TRBV7-8 to TRBJ2-5; possibly TRBD1 for D (6 bases). The end of the DNA aligns better with TRBJ2-7, so the J call may be wrong. In germline, CDR1 is SGHVS, CDR2 FQNEAQ. The CDR3 covers 13 residues. CDR3 residues: CASSLLQGNEQYF. Written as DNA, the CDR3 is TGTGCCAGCAGCTTACTACAGGGAAACGAGCAGTACTTC.

The V and J genes are TRBV29-1 and TRBJ2-1; perhaps TRBD1 as D (8 bases). The CDR3 length is 13 residues. V was shortened by 6 bases and J by 12 bases, with 21 bases between the two germline ends. Germline V gives CDR1 SQVTM, CDR2 ANQGSEA. The CDR3 sequence: CSVAGQDTPGQFF. The CDR3 bases are TGCAGCGTAGCGGGACAGGATACCCCTGGGCAGTTCTTC.

The genes are TRBV7-3 and TRBJ1-1; tentatively, D is TRBD1 (6 bases). V was trimmed by 7 bases and J by 0 bases, leaving 12 bases between them. The CDR3 is 14 residues long. CDR1 and CDR2 (germline): SGHTA, FQGTGA. DNA for the CDR3: TGTGCCAGCAAACGGACAGAACTGAACACTGAAGCTTTCTTT. It codes for CASKRTELNTEAFF.

V is TRBV7-3 and J is TRBJ2-2, with 11 bases that match TRBD2. The CDR3 spans 21 residues. J lost 6 bases, V lost 2 bases, and 20 bases had no gene match. Looked up from germline, CDR1 is SGHTA and CDR2 is FQGTGA. CDR3 sequence (DNA): TGTGCCAGCAGCTTACTCCCCGGGACTAGCGGCAGCCTGGGTAGCCCCGGGGAGCTGTTTTTT. It specifies CASSLLPGTSGSLGSPGELFF.

The chain joins TRBV7-2 to TRBJ2-5; maybe TRBD1 (6 bases). Per germline, CDR1 SGHTA and CDR2 FQGNSA. The CDR3 sequence is 14 residues long. Trimming removed 2 bases from V and 9 bases from J, with 16 bases in between. CDR3 amino acids: CASSLTGFSKAQYF. DNA for the CDR3: TGTGCCAGCAGCTTAACAGGGTTCTCGAAGGCCCAGTACTTC.

This rearrangement joins TRBV19 to TRBJ1-3; no clear D gene. The CDR3 covers 16 residues. CDR1 and CDR2 (germline): LNHDA, SQIVND (reference sequence). The ends were cut back, 1 base at V and 5 bases at J, with 15 bases in the middle. As DNA, the CDR3 is TGTGCCAGTAGTATAGTTTCGGGAGTTGGAAGAAACACCATATATTTT. Translating gives CASSIVSGVGRNTIYF.

This chain joins TRBV19 and TRBJ2-4; 13 bases align to TRBD2. Germline V lookup: CDR1 LNHDA, CDR2 SQIVND (reference sequence). V was clipped by 2 bases and J by 0 bases; unmatched bases: 4. This CDR3 contains 18 residues. The DNA for the CDR3 is TGTGCCAGTAGTATAAAGACTAGCGGGGGGATAGCCAAAAACATTCAGTACTTC. Protein product: CASSIKTSGGIAKNIQYF.

The gene calls are TRBV2 and TRBJ1-2; 7 bases are shared with TRBD1. Germline V lookup: CDR1 SNHLY, CDR2 FYNNEI. V dropped 6 bases and J dropped 7; count of bases not matched to a gene: 11. The length of the CDR3 is 14 residues. The DNA of the CDR3 is TGTGCCAGCAGACAGGGGATTCTCGGGCCTGGCTACACCTTC. Encoded protein: CASRQGILGPGYTF. Full variable domain (outside the CDR3, taken from reference TRBV2 and TRBJ1-2): EPEVTQTPSHQVTQMGQEVILRCVPISNHLYFYWYRQILGQKVEFLVSFYNNEISEKSEIFDDQFSVERPDGSNFTLKIRSTKLEDSAMYFCASRQGILGPGYTFGSGTRLTVV.

This clone showed up just a few times. The J gene is TRBJ2-2, the V gene TRBV7-9, with TRBD2 identical over 8 bases. Per germline, CDR1 SEHNR and CDR2 FQNEAQ (reference sequence). V shed 7 bases, J shed 1 base, and the junction held 2 bases outside the gene matches. This CDR3 has 14 amino acids. The CDR3 coding sequence is TGTGCCAGCAACCGGGAGGGGAACACCGGGGAGCTGTTTTTT. Translated: CASNREGNTGELFF. Variable domain in full (rest from reference TRBV7-9 and TRBJ2-2): DTGVSQNPRHKITKRGQNVTFRCDPISEHNRLYWYRQTLGQGPEFLTYFQNEAQLEKSRLLSDRFSAERPKGSFSTLEIQRTEQGDSAMYLCASNREGNTGELFFGEGSRLTVL.

The J gene is TRBJ2-1, the V gene TRBV5-1; TRBD2 agrees at 14 bases. Per the germline V gene, CDR1 is SGHRS and CDR2 is YFSETQ. V was clipped by 4 bases and J by 9 bases; unmatched bases: 6. The CDR3 contains 15 residues. CDR3 bases: TGCGCCAGCAGCGGGGGACTAGCGGGAGTTGGTGAGCAGTTCTTC. Its protein product is CASSGGLAGVGEQFF.

A few counts support this clone. The chain combines TRBV4-2 with TRBJ2-5, with 7 positions matching TRBD1. The V segment lost 0 bases and the J segment 4 bases; nucleotides outside the gene matches: 14. CDR1 is LGHNA, CDR2 YNFKEQ, per germline. The length of the CDR3 is 18 residues. The CDR3 spells CASSQDWMGRQGGETQYF. In DNA form, the CDR3 reads TGTGCCAGCAGCCAAGATTGGATGGGTAGACAGGGCGGAGAGACCCAGTACTTC.

The chain joins TRBV29-1 to TRBJ2-1; 11 nucleotides match TRBD2. Unmatched junction bases numbered 11, after V lost 6 bases and J lost 4 bases. CDR1 and CDR2 from the germline V gene are SQVTM and ANQGSEA. The CDR3 length is 16 residues. The CDR3 protein is CSVVTGTSGFYNEQFF. DNA for the CDR3: TGCAGCGTCGTTACCGGGACTAGCGGATTTTACAATGAGCAGTTCTTC.

The genes are TRBV7-9 and TRBJ2-7; a weak D match, TRBD1 (5 bases). The CDR3 length is 19 residues. Trimming pared 3 bases from V and 3 bases from J, leaving 27 bases between. The V gene's germline CDR1 is SEHNR and CDR2 FQNEAQ (reference sequence). The CDR3 DNA follows: TGTGCCAGCAGCTTCCGCCCGGTGGGTAGGGGCAGTTCAGTCTACGAGCAGTACTTC. Protein product: CASSFRPVGRGSSVYEQYF. The full variable domain, its missing parts supplied by reference TRBV7-9 and TRBJ2-7, is DTGVSQNPRHKITKRGQNVTFRCDPISEHNRLYWYRQTLGQGPEFLTYFQNEAQLEKSRLLSDRFSAERPKGSFSTLEIQRTEQGDSAMYLCASSFRPVGRGSSVYEQYFGPGTRLTVT.

The chain links TRBV4-2 to TRBJ1-5, with TRBD1 matching over 7 bases. The CDR3 consists of 13 residues. Germline V gives CDR1 LGHNA, CDR2 YNFKEQ. The ends lost 4 bases at V and 5 bases at J; junction bases unmatched: 2. This chain's CDR3 is CASSRDRDQPQHF. CDR3 DNA: TGTGCCAGCAGCCGAGACAGGGATCAGCCCCAGCATTTT.

The rearrangement links TRBV11-2 to TRBJ2-3; 7 bases are shared with TRBD1. Germline loops: CDR1 SGHAT, CDR2 FQNNGV. V shed 4 bases and J 4 bases; nucleotides not matched to a gene: 2. This CDR3 has 13 amino acids. Written as DNA, the CDR3 is TGTGCCAGCAGCTCCGACAGGGCAGATACGCAGTATTTT. Translated: CASSSDRADTQYF. The variable domain in full, with the rest retrieved from reference TRBV11-2 and TRBJ2-3, is EAGVAQSPRYKIIEKRQSVAFWCNPISGHATLYWYQQILGQGPKLLIQFQNNGVVDDSQLPKDRFSAERLKGVDSTLKIQPAKLEDSAVYLCASSSDRADTQYFGPGTRLTVL.

This rearrangement joins TRBV20-1 to TRBJ2-7, with a tentative D call TRBD1 (5 bases). The length of the CDR3 is 11 residues. The V end was cut by 7 bases, the J end by 2 bases, with 9 bases between. Germline assignment: CDR1 DFQATT and CDR2 SNEGSKA (reference sequence). The CDR3 region is CSVWTTYEQYF. Here the CDR3 DNA reads TGCAGTGTTTGGACAACCTACGAGCAGTACTTC.

The chain couples TRBV5-6 to TRBJ2-7, with 7 bases that match TRBD1. The CDR3 totals 14 residues. V was clipped by 5 bases and J by 0 bases; unmatched bases: 5. In germline, CDR1 is SGHDT, CDR2 YYEEEE. Written as DNA, the CDR3 is TGTGCCAGCAGAAACAGGGGAAGCTCCTACGAGCAGTACTTC. This translates into CASRNRGSSYEQYF.

CDR3 bases: TGCGCCAGCAGCTTTCGGCAGGGTGGGACTGAAGCTTTCTTT. Amino acids: CASSFRQGGTEAFF. The chain has TRBV5-1 and TRBJ1-1, with a possible D match to TRBD1 (5 bases). There are 14 residues in the CDR3. From germline, CDR1 is SGHRS and CDR2 YFSETQ. The V end was cut by 2 bases, the J end by 5 bases, with 13 bases between.

This clone was seen only once. The chain links TRBV2 to TRBJ2-1, with 9 bases aligning to TRBD1. Germline assignment: CDR1 SNHLY and CDR2 FYNNEI. The J segment lost 10 bases and the V segment lost 6 bases, leaving 16 bases of the junction unmatched. The CDR3 totals 16 residues. CDR3 sequence: CASSLTGQGHRGEQFF. The CDR3, as DNA: TGTGCCAGCAGCCTTACGGGACAGGGTCACCGCGGGGAGCAGTTCTTC.

The chain joins TRBV27 to TRBJ2-3; 8 bases fit TRBD2. Germline V gives CDR1 MNHEY, CDR2 SMNVEV (reference sequence). The CDR3 is 17 amino acids. Trimming removed 2 bases from V and 3 bases from J; junction bases left unmatched: 10. CDR3 sequence: CASSLEASGRGTDTQYF. The CDR3 coding sequence is TGTGCCAGCAGTTTAGAGGCAAGCGGGAGAGGGACAGATACGCAGTATTTT.